What follows describes a single T cell receptor (beta chain). The antigen is undetermined. This table comes from immunoSEQ multiplex PCR, and its TCRdb copy is limited to in-frame clones, with some not included. The table records about 42,000 clones, about 91% of them present only once. The CDR3 covers 12 residues. Germline CDR1 is SNHLY and CDR2 is FYNNEI. The V gene lost 0 bases and the J gene lost 1 base, with 1 base spanning the gap. These data originate in a study of T cell responses to AZD1222 COVID-19 vaccine. Study-wide points: Distributed over spike, vaccine-associated CD4 TCRs predominated at 160-218 and 743-854.

Source: peripheral blood, taken 28 days after the second AZD1222 dose. This sequence was found in an adult who received the AZD1222 COVID-19 vaccine. V usage is TRBV2 and J usage is TRBJ2-7; no firm D call. The DNA for the CDR3 is TGTGCCAGCAGTGAAGCTTCCTACGAGCAGTACTTC. Translating it yields CASSEASYEQYF. Full variable domain (remainder filled in from reference TRBV2 and TRBJ2-7): EPEVTQTPSHQVTQMGQEVILRCVPISNHLYFYWYRQILGQKVEFLVSFYNNEISEKSEIFDDQFSVERPDGSNFTLKIRSTKLEDSAMYFCASSEASYEQYFGPGTRLTVT.